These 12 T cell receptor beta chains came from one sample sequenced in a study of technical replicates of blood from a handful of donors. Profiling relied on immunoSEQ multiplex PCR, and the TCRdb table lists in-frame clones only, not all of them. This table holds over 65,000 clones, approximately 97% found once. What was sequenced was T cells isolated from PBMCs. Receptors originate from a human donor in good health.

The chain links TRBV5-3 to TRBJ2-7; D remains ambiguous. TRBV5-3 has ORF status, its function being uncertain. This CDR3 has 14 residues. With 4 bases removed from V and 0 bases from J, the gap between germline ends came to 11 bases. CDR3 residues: CARSRVVTSYEQYF. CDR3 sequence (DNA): TGTGCCAGAAGCCGGGTAGTAACCTCCTACGAGCAGTACTTC.

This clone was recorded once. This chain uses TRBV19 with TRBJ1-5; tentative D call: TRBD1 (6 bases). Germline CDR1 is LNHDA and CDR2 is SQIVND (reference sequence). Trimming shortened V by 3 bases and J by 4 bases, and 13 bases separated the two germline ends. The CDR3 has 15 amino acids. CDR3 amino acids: CASSIPGHLNQPQHF. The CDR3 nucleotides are TGTGCCAGTAGTATTCCGGGACACCTTAATCAGCCCCAGCATTTT.

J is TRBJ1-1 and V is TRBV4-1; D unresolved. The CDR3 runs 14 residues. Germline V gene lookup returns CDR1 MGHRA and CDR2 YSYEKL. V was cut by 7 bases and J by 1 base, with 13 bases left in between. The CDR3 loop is CASTKQPGNTEAFF. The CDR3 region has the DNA TGCGCCAGCACCAAACAACCGGGGAACACTGAAGCTTTCTTT.

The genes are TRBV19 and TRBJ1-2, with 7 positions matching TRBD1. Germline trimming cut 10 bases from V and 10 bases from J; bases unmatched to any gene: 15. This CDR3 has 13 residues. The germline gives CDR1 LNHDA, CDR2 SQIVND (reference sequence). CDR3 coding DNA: TGTGCCACCACAGGGGCAAGGGTAGGGGCCTACACCTTC. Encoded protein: CATTGARVGAYTF.

CDR3 nucleotides: TGCGCCAGCAGCTGGAGCGACAGTCAAGGGGGCCAAGAGACCCAGTACTTC. Translated, it gives CASSWSDSQGGQETQYF. The V and J genes are TRBV5-1 and TRBJ2-5, with a possible D match to TRBD1 (6 bases). This CDR3 is built from 17 residues. V lost 3 bases and J 1 base, leaving 19 bases between the germline ends. Germline CDR1 and CDR2: SGHRS and YFSETQ.

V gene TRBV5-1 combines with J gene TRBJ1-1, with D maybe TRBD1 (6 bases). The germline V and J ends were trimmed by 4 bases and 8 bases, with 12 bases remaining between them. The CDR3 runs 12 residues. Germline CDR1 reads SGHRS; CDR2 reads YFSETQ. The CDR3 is CASSVGGLEAFF. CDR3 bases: TGCGCCAGCAGCGTAGGGGGTCTCGAAGCTTTCTTT.

Here the CDR3 DNA reads TGTGCCAGCAGCAAAGCGGGAGGCCCTTACAATGAGCAGTTCTTC. It translates to CASSKAGGPYNEQFF. The rearrangement joins TRBV28 to TRBJ2-1; 9 bases agree with TRBD2. The V segment lost 6 bases and the J segment 4 bases; nucleotides outside the gene matches: 7. The CDR3 runs 15 residues. In germline, CDR1 is MDHEN, CDR2 SYDVKM.

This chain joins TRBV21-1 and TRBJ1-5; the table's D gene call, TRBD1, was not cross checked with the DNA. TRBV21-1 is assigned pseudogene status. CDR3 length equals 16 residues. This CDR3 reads CASKGRGRDINQPQHF. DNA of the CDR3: TGTGCCAGCAAGGGAAGGGGCAGGGATATCAATCAGCCCCAGCATTTT.

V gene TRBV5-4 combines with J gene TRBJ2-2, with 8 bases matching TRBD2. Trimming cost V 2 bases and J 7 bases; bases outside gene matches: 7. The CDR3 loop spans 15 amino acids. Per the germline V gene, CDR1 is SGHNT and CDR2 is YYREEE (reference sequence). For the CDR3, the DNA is TGTGCCAGCAGCTTACGGGGGGGAGGTCGCGGGGAGCTGTTTTTT. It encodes CASSLRGGGRGELFF.

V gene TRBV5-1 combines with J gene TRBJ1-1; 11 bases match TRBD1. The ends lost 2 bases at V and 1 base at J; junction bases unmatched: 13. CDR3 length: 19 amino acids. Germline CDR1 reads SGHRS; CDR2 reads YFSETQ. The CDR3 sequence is CASSFLPGQGGPTNTEAFF. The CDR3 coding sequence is TGCGCCAGCAGCTTCCTACCGGGACAGGGGGGGCCGACGAACACTGAAGCTTTCTTT.

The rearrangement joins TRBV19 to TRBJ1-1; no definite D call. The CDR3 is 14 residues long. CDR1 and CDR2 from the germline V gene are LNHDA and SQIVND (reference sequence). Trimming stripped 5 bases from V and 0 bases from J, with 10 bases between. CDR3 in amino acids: CASSFRAMNTEAFF. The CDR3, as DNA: TGTGCCAGTAGTTTCAGAGCGATGAACACTGAAGCTTTCTTT.

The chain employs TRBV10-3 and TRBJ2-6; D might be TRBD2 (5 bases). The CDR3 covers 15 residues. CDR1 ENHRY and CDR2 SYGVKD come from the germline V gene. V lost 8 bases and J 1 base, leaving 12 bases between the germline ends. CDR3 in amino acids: CAIGHEGSGANVLTF. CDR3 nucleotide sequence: TGTGCCATCGGCCATGAGGGATCTGGGGCCAACGTCCTGACTTTC.